The 27 T cell receptor beta chains reported below all come from one sample, sequenced in a study of OX40 agonist ivuxolimab in advanced cancers. The protocol was immunoSEQ multiplex PCR, while the TCRdb copy is restricted to in-frame clones and leaves out a portion. The repertoire includes more than 60,000 clones, 89% of them detected once, and approximately 4% sits in the top ten. The sample consisted of CD4+ or CD8+ T cells sorted from blood, taken in a trial of the OX40 agonist ivuxolimab. These TCRs come from an adult with an advanced solid tumor such as melanoma, head and neck, liver or kidney cancer.

This CDR3 reads CASSPPSKRSSYNEQFF. In DNA form, the CDR3 reads TGTGCCAGCTCACCCCCTTCGAAGCGGAGCTCCTACAATGAGCAGTTCTTC. The chain couples TRBV18 to TRBJ2-1, with D possibly being TRBD2 (5 bases). V was pared by 3 bases and J by 0 bases, with 15 bases between. CDR1 is KGHSH and CDR2 is LQKENI in the germline V gene. This CDR3 spans 17 amino acids.

The chain joins TRBV28 to TRBJ2-7; 7 nucleotides align to TRBD1. Germline V lookup: CDR1 MDHEN, CDR2 SYDVKM. The trim removed 7 bases at V and 1 base at J, leaving 4 bases unmatched. The CDR3 runs 13 residues. CDR3 DNA: TGTGCCAGCACCCCGGGACAGTCCTACGAGCAGTACTTC. It yields the protein CASTPGQSYEQYF.

The CDR3 nucleotides are TGTGCCAGCAGCTTAGCAGGGAGGCCCAGCTACGAGCAGTACTTC. Amino acids: CASSLAGRPSYEQYF. V gene TRBV11-2 combines with J gene TRBJ2-7; weak D call: TRBD2 (6 bases). The CDR3 has 15 amino acids. Trimming cost V 1 base and J 3 bases, with 13 bases left between them. Germline-derived CDR1 and CDR2 are SGHAT and FQNNGV.

A single count supports this clone. The same CDR3 arises from other DNA sequences in this sample as well. The J gene is TRBJ2-7, the V gene TRBV11-2, with D unresolved. Germline V CDR1 and CDR2: SGHAT, FQNNGV. The ends were cut back, 5 bases at V and 1 base at J, with 12 bases in the middle. This CDR3 region has 14 residues. This chain's CDR3 is CASSGTGSSYEQYF. CDR3 DNA sequence: TGTGCCAGCAGCGGCACCGGGTCATCCTACGAGCAGTACTTC.

The chain uses TRBV9 and TRBJ2-1; D possibly corresponds to TRBD2 (5 bases). The CDR3 totals 15 residues. The germline CDR1 and CDR2 sequences are SGDLS and YYNGEE. V lost 1 base, J lost 0 bases, and 8 bases lay in between. The CDR3 loop is CASSVNRGSYNEQFF. The CDR3 nucleotides are TGTGCCAGCAGCGTAAACCGGGGCTCCTACAATGAGCAGTTCTTC.

This clone was seen only once. The V and J genes are TRBV5-5 and TRBJ1-6, with a possible D match to TRBD1 (6 bases). The V and J ends lost 4 bases and 5 bases respectively, with 16 bases between them. CDR3 length: 16 amino acids. In germline, CDR1 is SGHKS, CDR2 YYEKEE (reference sequence). CDR3 DNA sequence: TGTGCCAGCAGCCCCCACCTACAGGGCGATAATTCACCCCTCCACTTT. This codes for CASSPHLQGDNSPLHF.

The gene calls are TRBV29-1 and TRBJ2-3, with D uncertain. The CDR3 loop spans 14 amino acids. CDR1 SQVTM and CDR2 ANQGSEA come from the germline V gene. Trimming shortened V by 0 bases and J by 8 bases, and 15 bases separated the two germline ends. CDR3 nucleotide sequence: TGCAGCGTTGAAGATCGCGGTCAAGGTGGTACGCAGTATTTT. It translates to CSVEDRGQGGTQYF.

This chain connects TRBV11-3 to TRBJ1-3; 12 positions match TRBD1. The CDR3 extends over 19 amino acids. V lost 2 bases and J lost 0; bases outside the gene matches: 8. From germline, CDR1 is SGHNT and CDR2 YENEEA. The CDR3 sequence: CASSLLGTGGLASGNTIYF. The CDR3 region has the DNA TGTGCCAGCAGCTTATTAGGGACAGGGGGCCTCGCCTCTGGAAACACCATATATTTT.

V and J are TRBV30 and TRBJ2-2, with D perhaps given as TRBD1 or TRBD2 (6 bases each). Trimming removed 0 bases from V and 5 bases from J, with 13 bases in between. Germline V gene data show CDR1 as GTSNPN and CDR2 as SVGIG (reference sequence). The CDR3 extends over 15 amino acids. CDR3: CAWSVARRGTGELFF. The CDR3 DNA reads TGTGCCTGGAGTGTAGCCCGGAGGGGGACCGGGGAGCTGTTTTTT.

The table lists this clone with a count of one. The rearrangement links TRBV7-9 to TRBJ2-7, with 8 nucleotides matching TRBD2. The trim removed 5 bases at V and 5 bases at J, leaving 11 bases unmatched. The CDR3 length is 15 residues. Germline CDR1 is SEHNR and CDR2 is FQNEAQ (reference sequence). CDR3 in DNA: TGTGCCAGCAGCCCCATCAGCGGGAGATCTAACGAGCAGTACTTC. This encodes CASSPISGRSNEQYF.

V and J are TRBV2 and TRBJ2-5; tentatively, D is TRBD2 (5 bases). The ends were cut back, 4 bases at V and 4 bases at J, with 10 bases in the middle. The CDR3 has 13 residues. Germline V gene sequence: CDR1 SNHLY, CDR2 FYNNEI. CDR3 sequence: CASSGGSPETQYF. For the CDR3, the DNA is TGTGCCAGCAGTGGAGGGTCCCCAGAGACCCAGTACTTC. The variable domain in full, with the rest retrieved from reference TRBV2 and TRBJ2-5, is EPEVTQTPSHQVTQMGQEVILRCVPISNHLYFYWYRQILGQKVEFLVSFYNNEISEKSEIFDDQFSVERPDGSNFTLKIRSTKLEDSAMYFCASSGGSPETQYFGPGTRLLVL.

This clone was detected only a few times. The gene calls are TRBV7-2 and TRBJ2-4, with D unresolved. Germline CDR1 reads SGHTA; CDR2 reads FQGNSA. This CDR3 region has 13 residues. V lost 4 bases, J lost 7 bases, and 11 bases lay in between. CDR3 DNA: TGTGCCAGCAGCTCCTCAGGCACGAACATTCAGTACTTC. It translates to CASSSSGTNIQYF.

The V and J genes are TRBV5-4 and TRBJ2-5; no definite D call. Trimming shortened V by 0 bases and J by 0 bases, and 3 bases separated the two germline ends. Germline loops: CDR1 SGHNT, CDR2 YYREEE (reference sequence). This CDR3 region has 13 residues. This chain's CDR3 is CASSLEYQETQYF. CDR3 sequence (DNA): TGTGCCAGCAGCTTGGAGTACCAAGAGACCCAGTACTTC.

The chain is built from TRBV9 and TRBJ2-5, with 11 bases that match TRBD2. The CDR3 length is 15 residues. V lost 4 bases, J lost 2 bases, and 4 bases stayed unmatched. Germline CDR1 SGDLS, CDR2 YYNGEE. The CDR3 sequence is CASSLLAGAQETQYF. The CDR3 DNA is TGTGCCAGCAGCTTACTAGCGGGAGCGCAAGAGACCCAGTACTTC.

The chain carries TRBV7-7 and TRBJ2-7; D possibly uses TRBD1 or TRBD2 (5 bases each). In germline, CDR1 is SSHAT, CDR2 FNYEAQ (reference sequence). This CDR3 region has 14 residues. CDR3 coding DNA: TGTGCTTCCCTTCAGGGAGTGCCTGCGTGCGAGCAGTACTTC. Translated, it gives CASLQGVPACEQYF.

This chain joins TRBV11-2 and TRBJ1-2; 7 positions agree with TRBD1. The CDR3 has 13 amino acids. Germline loops: CDR1 SGHAT, CDR2 FQNNGV. Trimming cost V 1 base and J 12 bases; bases outside gene matches: 8. CDR3 nucleotide sequence: TGTGCCAGCAGCTTAGCGGGACAGAGTATTAACACCTTC. Translated: CASSLAGQSINTF.

V is TRBV2 and J is TRBJ2-2; 7 nucleotides line up with TRBD1. The CDR3 length is 15 residues. From germline, CDR1 is SNHLY and CDR2 FYNNEI. Trimming cost V 9 bases and J 5 bases; bases outside gene matches: 12. CDR3 region: CARSRDSTFTGELFF. The CDR3 region has the DNA TGTGCCAGAAGCCGGGACAGTACCTTTACCGGGGAGCTGTTTTTT.

The chain uses TRBV9 and TRBJ1-4, with TRBD1 matching over 7 bases. Germline V gives CDR1 SGDLS, CDR2 YYNGEE. This CDR3 has 15 residues. J gave up 5 bases and V 0 bases, and 4 bases lay outside the gene matches. In DNA, the CDR3 is TGTGCCAGCAGCGTAGAAGTGACAGGGAATGAAAAACTGTTTTTT. Translation: CASSVEVTGNEKLFF.

This clone was seen only once. This chain joins TRBV7-6 and TRBJ2-5; D gene ambiguous. Trimming cost V 2 bases and J 1 base, with 8 bases left between them. Germline V gene sequence: CDR1 SGHVS, CDR2 FNYEAQ. This CDR3 has 14 residues. The CDR3 loop is CASSLFTVQETQYF. CDR3 bases: TGTGCCAGCAGCTTATTTACAGTCCAAGAGACCCAGTACTTC. Based on the CDR3 plus reference TRBV7-6 and TRBJ2-5, the full variable domain is GAGVSQSPRYKVTKRGQDVALRCDPISGHVSLYWYRQALGQGPEFLTYFNYEAQQDKSGLPNDRFSAERPEGSISTLTIQRTEQRDSAMYRCASSLFTVQETQYFGPGTRLLVL.

The chain uses TRBV19 and TRBJ1-6, with no clear D. CDR1 is LNHDA, CDR2 SQIVND, per germline (reference sequence). V lost 6 bases to trimming and J lost 5 bases, with 5 bases between them. The CDR3 is 12 residues long. The CDR3 region has the DNA TGTGCCAGTAGCCGAAATAATTCACCCCTCCACTTT. Protein: CASSRNNSPLHF.

The chain combines TRBV7-8 with TRBJ2-1; D is perhaps TRBD1 or TRBD2 (6 bases each). Deletions cut 6 bases from V and 4 bases from J, with 13 bases between. Germline CDR1 reads SGHVS; CDR2 reads FQNEAQ. This CDR3 is 14 amino acids long. Here the CDR3 DNA reads TGTGCCAGCAGTGCGAGGGGGGCATACAATGAGCAGTTCTTC. This translates into CASSARGAYNEQFF.

The V call is TRBV4-2, the J call TRBJ2-3; 11 nucleotides agree with TRBD2. Germline CDR1 is LGHNA and CDR2 is YNFKEQ. The V segment lost 0 bases and the J segment 4 bases; nucleotides outside the gene matches: 6. The CDR3 is 17 residues long. The CDR3 protein is CASSQEPSGRKADTQYF. The CDR3 DNA reads as TGTGCCAGCAGCCAAGAACCTAGCGGGAGGAAAGCAGATACGCAGTATTTT.

The rearrangement joins TRBV5-4 to TRBJ2-5, with D tentatively TRBD1 (5 bases). Germline V gene sequence: CDR1 SGHNT, CDR2 YYREEE (reference sequence). The V gene lost 3 bases and the J gene lost 4 bases, with 13 bases spanning the gap. The CDR3 loop spans 14 amino acids. The CDR3 DNA is TGTGCCAGCAGCTCCTTTACCCAGGGAGAGACCCAGTACTTC. Translated, it gives CASSSFTQGETQYF.

The chain carries TRBV29-1 and TRBJ1-3; 9 bases fit TRBD1. Germline loops: CDR1 SQVTM, CDR2 ANQGSEA. This CDR3 is built from 14 residues. V lost 7 bases, J lost 4 bases, and 8 bases stayed unmatched. As DNA, the CDR3 is TGCAGCGGGAAGGGACAGGGTAGGGGAAACACCATATATTTT. Protein: CSGKGQGRGNTIYF.

CDR3 DNA sequence: TGTGCCAGCAGCCCTCTCTGGACAGGTGGGGAGACCCAGTACTTC. Translated, it gives CASSPLWTGGETQYF. This chain joins TRBV11-1 and TRBJ2-5, with 7 bases lining up with TRBD1. After removal of 5 bases from V and 5 bases from J, the junction contained 11 bases not matched to a gene. CDR1 SGHAT and CDR2 FQDESV come from the germline V gene (reference sequence). The CDR3 is 15 amino acids.

The chain employs TRBV29-1 and TRBJ2-2, with D perhaps matching TRBD1 (6 bases). V was cut by 4 bases and J by 0 bases, with 12 bases left in between. The germline CDR1 and CDR2 sequences are SQVTM and ANQGSEA. CDR3 length equals 15 residues. CDR3 nucleotide sequence: TGCAGCGTTGTGGACTGGGACACGAACACCGGGGAGCTGTTTTTT. As protein: CSVVDWDTNTGELFF.

The V call is TRBV5-1, the J call TRBJ2-7; 8 bases line up with TRBD1. After removal of 2 bases from V and 3 bases from J, the junction contained 10 bases not matched to a gene. CDR3 size: 16 residues. Germline V gene sequence: CDR1 SGHRS, CDR2 YFSETQ. In nucleotides, the CDR3 is TGCGCCAGCAGCTTCCAAGCGGCAGGGGGCTTCTACGAGCAGTACTTC. This translates into CASSFQAAGGFYEQYF.